This T cell receptor (beta chain) was documented in a study of blood T cell repertoires in COVID-19. The overall study: T cells, B-cell-depleted T cells, or PBMCs provided the cDNA or gDNA that served as material.

Sequencing used immunoSEQ multiplex PCR; TCRdb keeps in-frame clones, though not all of them. The table lists some 120,000 clones, more than 70% of them singletons, with around 3% in the top ten. This receptor was identified in a woman older than 75 with COVID-19, enrolled during active disease. The sequenced sample consisted of peripheral blood.

The CDR3 coding sequence is TGTGCCAGCAGTTTATGGCAGGGGGCAAATGAAAAACTGTTTTTT. It yields the protein CASSLWQGANEKLFF. The chain employs TRBV28 and TRBJ1-4; 8 nucleotides match TRBD1. This CDR3 is built from 15 residues. V was clipped by 0 bases and J by 5 bases; unmatched bases: 2. The germline V gene has CDR1 MDHEN and CDR2 SYDVKM. The variable domain in full, completed from reference TRBV28 and TRBJ1-4, reads DVKVTQSSRYLVKRTGEKVFLECVQDMDHENMFWYRQDPGLGLRLIYFSYDVKMKEKGDIPEGYSVSREKKERFSLILESASTNQTSMYLCASSLWQGANEKLFFGSGTQLSVL.